The 26 T cell receptor beta chains reported below all come from one sample, sequenced in a study of blood T cell repertoires in COVID-19. Produced via immunoSEQ multiplex PCR; TCRdb's table is partial and in-frame only. The sample includes 140,000 or so clones, more than 75% of them seen just once. The material sequenced was peripheral blood. All receptors derive from a human donor in a cohort sampled during active COVID-19.

The DNA of the CDR3 is TGTGCCTGGAGGGCGTCTGGAGTCCCCTATAATTCACCCCTCCACTTT. Encoded protein: CAWRASGVPYNSPLHF. The gene calls are TRBV30 and TRBJ1-6; D unresolved. The CDR3 has 16 residues. V lost 3 bases, J lost 2 bases, and 14 bases lay in between. The germline V gene encodes CDR1 GTSNPN and CDR2 SVGIG (reference sequence).

CDR3 sequence (DNA): TGTGCCAGCAGCAAAAGCGGGGACGATGGCTACACCTTC. It yields the protein CASSKSGDDGYTF. The chain combines TRBV7-8 with TRBJ1-2; the D gene is possibly TRBD1 (5 bases). The CDR3 length is 13 residues. V lost 5 bases and J 6 bases, leaving 13 bases between the germline ends. Germline V gene sequence: CDR1 SGHVS, CDR2 FQNEAQ. Supplemented by reference TRBV7-8 and TRBJ1-2, the full variable domain reads GAGVSQSPRYKVAKRGQDVALRCDPISGHVSLFWYQQALGQGPEFLTYFQNEAQLDKSGLPSDRFFAERPEGSVSTLKIQRTQQEDSAVYLCASSKSGDDGYTFGSGTRLTVV.

This chain links TRBV6-1 with TRBJ1-2; a weak D match, TRBD1 (6 bases). CDR3 size: 16 residues. V shed 4 bases and J shed 2 bases, with 17 bases lying between them. Germline V gene sequence: CDR1 MNHNS, CDR2 SASEGT. The CDR3 spells CASSVGGQSFNYGYTF. In DNA, the CDR3 is TGTGCCAGCAGTGTAGGTGGACAGAGTTTCAACTATGGCTACACCTTC.

This clone was counted between two and nine times. The rearrangement links TRBV28 to TRBJ1-4; 9 bases are a match to TRBD1. The CDR3 covers 12 residues. J was trimmed by 8 bases and V by 6 bases; bases with no gene match: 1. In germline, CDR1 is MDHEN, CDR2 SYDVKM. CDR3 sequence reads: CASRGQGEKLFF. The CDR3 bases are TGTGCCAGCAGAGGACAGGGGGAAAAACTGTTTTTT.

This clone occurred once. The rearrangement links TRBV5-4 to TRBJ2-1; maybe TRBD2 (5 bases). The germline CDR1 and CDR2 sequences are SGHNT and YYREEE (reference sequence). The CDR3 contains 15 residues. The V and J ends lost 0 bases and 6 bases respectively, with 13 bases between them. CDR3: CASSLASGPRNEQFF. The CDR3 DNA is TGTGCCAGCAGCTTGGCCAGCGGTCCACGCAATGAGCAGTTCTTC. Variable domain in full (rest from reference TRBV5-4 and TRBJ2-1): ETGVTQSPTHLIKTRGQQVTLRCSSQSGHNTVSWYQQALGQGPQFIFQYYREEENGRGNFPPRFSGLQFPNYSSELNVNALELDDSALYLCASSLASGPRNEQFFGPGTRLTVL.

The chain is built from TRBV30 and TRBJ1-5, with 7 bases that match TRBD1. The CDR3 contains 13 residues. CDR1 is GTSNPN and CDR2 is SVGIG in the germline V gene (reference sequence). V shed 1 base, J shed 5 bases, and the junction held 2 bases outside the gene matches. CDR3 sequence: CAWSGDRDQPQHF. CDR3 bases: TGTGCCTGGAGTGGGGACAGAGATCAGCCCCAGCATTTT.

The rearrangement links TRBV4-2 to TRBJ2-2, with D possibly matching TRBD2 (6 bases). Germline lookup yields CDR1 LGHNA and CDR2 YNFKEQ. The CDR3 has 17 amino acids. Trimming pared 0 bases from V and 2 bases from J, leaving 13 bases between. The CDR3 spells CASSQEVAVGNTGELFF. As DNA, the CDR3 is TGTGCCAGCAGCCAAGAGGTAGCGGTCGGAAACACCGGGGAGCTGTTTTTT.

The V and J genes are TRBV5-1 and TRBJ1-6; 8 bases agree with TRBD1. Germline CDR1 and CDR2: SGHRS and YFSETQ. The CDR3 contains 15 residues. With V trimmed by 4 bases and J by 7 bases, 7 bases remained unmatched. The CDR3 DNA reads as TGCGCCAGCAGCGCCGCGAGGGACAGGAATTCACCCCTCCACTTT. It is translated as CASSAARDRNSPLHF.

V gene TRBV7-8 combines with J gene TRBJ2-5; no firm D call. The CDR3 spans 13 residues. V gave up 5 bases and J gave up 7 bases, with 14 bases separating them. CDR1 is SGHVS, CDR2 FQNEAQ, per germline. The chain's CDR3 is CASSIREERTQYF. The CDR3 nucleotides are TGTGCCAGCAGCATTCGAGAAGAGAGGACCCAGTACTTC.

V usage is TRBV30 and J usage is TRBJ2-1; 7 bases fit TRBD2. Germline loops: CDR1 GTSNPN, CDR2 SVGIG (reference sequence). This CDR3 region has 13 residues. Trimming at V came to 2 bases and at J to 9 bases, leaving 7 bases not matched to a gene. In DNA, the CDR3 is TGTGCCTGGAGTCGGGGGGAATCGAGTGAGCAGTTCTTC. It codes for CAWSRGESSEQFF.

The chain combines TRBV5-3 with TRBJ2-7; TRBD1 matches 9 bases. TRBV5-3 is an ORF; its function is uncertain. The CDR3 is made up of 18 amino acids. V lost 2 bases to trimming and J lost 3 bases; unmatched junction nucleotides: 15. CDR3 nucleotides: TGTGCCAGAAGCTTCAACAATAGGACAGGGGTCGACATCTACGAGCAGTACGTC. This encodes CARSFNNRTGVDIYEQYV.

The chain recombines TRBV6-5 with TRBJ2-7; 7 bases map to TRBD1. The V segment lost 6 bases and the J segment 4 bases; nucleotides outside the gene matches: 6. The CDR3 loop spans 13 amino acids. The germline V gene encodes CDR1 MNHEY and CDR2 SVGAGI. CDR3 amino acids: CASSQGGWYEQYF. The CDR3 coding sequence is TGTGCCAGCAGCCAAGGGGGCTGGTACGAGCAGTACTTC.

The V call is TRBV6-1, the J call TRBJ2-3; tentative D call: TRBD1 (5 bases). Germline V CDR1 and CDR2: MNHNS, SASEGT. V shed 2 bases and J shed 1 base, with 7 bases lying between them. The CDR3 extends over 14 amino acids. CDR3: CASSEFRGTDTQYF. The DNA for the CDR3 is TGTGCCAGCAGTGAATTCAGGGGCACAGATACGCAGTATTTT.

This rearrangement joins TRBV10-3 to TRBJ2-2; D might be TRBD2 (6 bases). The CDR3 consists of 18 residues. CDR1 is ENHRY, CDR2 SYGVKD, per germline. V was clipped by 4 bases and J by 6 bases, with 24 bases between them. The CDR3 DNA reads TGTGCCATCAGTGCCCCCCCTAAGAGAACGGGAGTCGCCGGGGAGCTGTTTTTT. Its protein is CAISAPPKRTGVAGELFF.

This rearrangement joins TRBV15 to TRBJ2-5, with TRBD2 identical over 8 bases. Germline-derived CDR1 and CDR2 are LNHNV and YYDKDF (reference sequence). V lost 0 bases and J lost 4; bases outside the gene matches: 4. The CDR3 is made up of 15 amino acids. This CDR3 is CATSRDPSGLETQYF. The CDR3 DNA follows: TGTGCCACCAGCAGAGATCCTAGCGGGTTAGAGACCCAGTACTTC.

This chain uses TRBV7-9 with TRBJ1-1; weak D call: TRBD1 (6 bases). From germline, CDR1 is SEHNR and CDR2 FQNEAQ (reference sequence). V gave up 3 bases and J gave up 2 bases, with 10 bases separating them. This CDR3 has 14 amino acids. CDR3 in amino acids: CASSFRGGNTEAFF. The CDR3 DNA sequence: TGTGCCAGCAGCTTTAGAGGGGGAAACACTGAAGCTTTCTTT.

In this sample, this clone turned up a few times. The rearrangement links TRBV6-6 to TRBJ1-1; 9 bases line up with TRBD1. The CDR3 consists of 15 residues. J gave up 3 bases and V 1 base, and 3 bases lay outside the gene matches. Germline V gene data show CDR1 as MNHNY and CDR2 as SVGAGI (reference sequence). The CDR3 DNA follows: TGTGCCAGCAGTTACTGGGACAGGGCGGACACTGAAGCTTTCTTT. This gives the protein CASSYWDRADTEAFF.

The chain uses TRBV6-5 and TRBJ1-2; D call uncertain. CDR3 length: 14 amino acids. CDR1 and CDR2 (germline): MNHEY, SVGAGI. V lost 6 bases, J lost 7 bases, and 18 bases lay in between. The CDR3 loop reads CASSPSPSMSGYTF. CDR3 nucleotide sequence: TGTGCCAGCAGCCCCTCCCCTAGCATGAGTGGCTACACCTTC.

The chain carries TRBV2 and TRBJ2-7, with D unclear. CDR3 size: 15 residues. With 5 bases removed from V and 2 bases from J, the gap between germline ends came to 16 bases. The germline CDR1 and CDR2 sequences are SNHLY and FYNNEI. CDR3 sequence reads: CASSQFKTETYEQYF. The CDR3 nucleotides read TGTGCCAGCAGTCAATTTAAGACGGAGACCTACGAGCAGTACTTC.

This chain uses TRBV18 with TRBJ2-3; D unresolved. V shed 2 bases and J shed 1 base, with 13 bases lying between them. Per germline, CDR1 KGHSH and CDR2 LQKENI. This CDR3 contains 16 residues. The CDR3 loop reads CASSPNAPQGTDTQYF. The CDR3 region has the DNA TGTGCCAGCTCACCAAATGCCCCCCAGGGCACAGATACGCAGTATTTT.

This clone showed up just once. This CDR3 reads CASRGRTSTTDTQYF. For the CDR3, the DNA is TGCGCCAGCCGGGGAAGGACTAGCACCACAGATACGCAGTATTTT. This chain connects TRBV5-1 to TRBJ2-3; TRBD2 matches 8 bases. V lost 7 bases to trimming and J lost 2 bases; unmatched junction nucleotides: 9. Germline CDR1 is SGHRS and CDR2 is YFSETQ. The CDR3 has 15 residues.

The genes are TRBV27 and TRBJ1-1, with a weak D call TRBD1 (6 bases). Germline V gene lookup returns CDR1 MNHEY and CDR2 SMNVEV (reference sequence). Trimming shortened V by 6 bases and J by 0 bases, and 17 bases separated the two germline ends. The CDR3 loop spans 16 amino acids. CDR3 residues: CASSRDPGHLNTEAFF. For the CDR3, the DNA is TGTGCCAGCAGCCGAGACCCGGGACACTTGAACACTGAAGCTTTCTTT.

The chain carries TRBV28 and TRBJ2-1; 9 bases map to TRBD2. V shed 2 bases and J 0 bases; nucleotides not matched to a gene: 2. The CDR3 is 16 residues long. The germline V gene has CDR1 MDHEN and CDR2 SYDVKM. The CDR3 sequence: CASSLSGGSSYNEQFF. CDR3 nucleotide sequence: TGTGCCAGCAGTTTAAGCGGGGGGAGCTCCTACAATGAGCAGTTCTTC.

The chain joins TRBV7-2 to TRBJ2-1; 9 bases map to TRBD2. The CDR3 is 16 residues long. The V gene end was trimmed by 3 bases and the J gene end by 4 bases; junction bases not matched to a gene: 7. Germline CDR1 is SGHTA and CDR2 is FQGNSA. This CDR3 is CASSFKVAGGYNEQFF. The CDR3 DNA reads as TGTGCCAGCAGCTTTAAAGTCGCGGGGGGGTACAATGAGCAGTTCTTC.

This clone has a single count. CDR3 DNA: TGTGCCTGGAGTCCGGGGGACAGGCAGCTTAACACTGAAGCTTTCTTT. Encoded protein: CAWSPGDRQLNTEAFF. This chain links TRBV30 with TRBJ1-1; 8 positions agree with TRBD1. CDR1 and CDR2 (germline): GTSNPN, SVGIG (reference sequence). The junction had 10 bases not matched to a gene; V was cut back by 2 bases and J by 2 bases. The CDR3 has 16 amino acids.

The V and J genes are TRBV6-5 and TRBJ1-4; the D gene is possibly TRBD1 (6 bases). Trimming took off 6 bases at V and 5 bases at J, with 10 bases between the two ends. Per germline, CDR1 MNHEY and CDR2 SVGAGI. The length of the CDR3 is 13 residues. CDR3 in DNA: TGTGCCAGCAGATACGGACAGAATGAAAAACTGTTTTTT. It yields the protein CASRYGQNEKLFF.